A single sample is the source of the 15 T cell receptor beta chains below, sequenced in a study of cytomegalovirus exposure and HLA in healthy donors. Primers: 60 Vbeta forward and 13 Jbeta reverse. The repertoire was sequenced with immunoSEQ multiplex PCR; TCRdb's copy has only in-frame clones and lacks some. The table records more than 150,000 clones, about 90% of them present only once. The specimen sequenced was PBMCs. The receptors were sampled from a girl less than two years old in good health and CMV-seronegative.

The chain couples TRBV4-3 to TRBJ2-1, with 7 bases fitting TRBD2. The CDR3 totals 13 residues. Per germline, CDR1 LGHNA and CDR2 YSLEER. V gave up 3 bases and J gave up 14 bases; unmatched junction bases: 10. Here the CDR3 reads CASSQATSGTKFF. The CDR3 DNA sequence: TGCGCCAGCAGCCAGGCGACGAGCGGGACCAAGTTCTTC.

In DNA, the CDR3 is TGTGCCAGCAGTTACCGCAGGGGCAGTCAGCCCCAGCATTTT. Translation: CASSYRRGSQPQHF. This chain joins TRBV6-5 and TRBJ1-5, with D tentatively TRBD1 (6 bases). Trimming removed 2 bases from V and 6 bases from J, with 11 bases in between. The CDR3 is made up of 14 amino acids. Germline V gene lookup returns CDR1 MNHEY and CDR2 SVGAGI.

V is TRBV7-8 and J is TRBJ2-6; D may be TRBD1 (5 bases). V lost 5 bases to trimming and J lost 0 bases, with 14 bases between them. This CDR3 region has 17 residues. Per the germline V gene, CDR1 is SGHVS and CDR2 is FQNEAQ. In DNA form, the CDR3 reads TGTGCCAGCAGCGTCCAGGGTTTTCCCTCTGGGGCCAACGTCCTGACTTTC. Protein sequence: CASSVQGFPSGANVLTF.

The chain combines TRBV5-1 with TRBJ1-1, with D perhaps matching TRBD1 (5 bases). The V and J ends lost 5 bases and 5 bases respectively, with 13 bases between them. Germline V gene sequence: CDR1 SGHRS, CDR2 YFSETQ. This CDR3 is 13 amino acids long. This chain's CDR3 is CASREAGGTEAFF. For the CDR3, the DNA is TGCGCCAGCAGGGAAGCGGGGGGGACTGAAGCTTTCTTT.

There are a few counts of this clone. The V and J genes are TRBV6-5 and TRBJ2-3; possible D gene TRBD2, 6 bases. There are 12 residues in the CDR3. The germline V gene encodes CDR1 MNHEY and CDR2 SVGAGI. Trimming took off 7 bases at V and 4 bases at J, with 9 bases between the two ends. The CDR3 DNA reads TGTGCCAGCAACGCGGGGCCAGATACGCAGTATTTT. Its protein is CASNAGPDTQYF.

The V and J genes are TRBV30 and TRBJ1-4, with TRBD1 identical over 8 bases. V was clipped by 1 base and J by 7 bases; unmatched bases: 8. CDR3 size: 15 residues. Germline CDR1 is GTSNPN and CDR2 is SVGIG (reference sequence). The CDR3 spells CAWSGTGWGGEKLFF. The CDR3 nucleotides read TGTGCCTGGAGTGGGACAGGGTGGGGGGGTGAAAAACTGTTTTTT. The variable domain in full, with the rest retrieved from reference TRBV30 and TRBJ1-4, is SQTIHQWPATLVQPVGSPLSLECTVEGTSNPNLYWYRQAAGRGLQLLFYSVGIGQISSEVPQNLSASRPQDRQFILSSKKLLLSDSGFYLCAWSGTGWGGEKLFFGSGTQLSVL.

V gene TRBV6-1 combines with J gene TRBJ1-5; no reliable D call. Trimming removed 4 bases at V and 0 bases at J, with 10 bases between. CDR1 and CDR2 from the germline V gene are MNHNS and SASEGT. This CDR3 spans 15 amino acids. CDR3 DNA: TGTGCCAGCAGTGCCTCCGGTGGTAGCAATCAGCCCCAGCATTTT. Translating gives CASSASGGSNQPQHF.

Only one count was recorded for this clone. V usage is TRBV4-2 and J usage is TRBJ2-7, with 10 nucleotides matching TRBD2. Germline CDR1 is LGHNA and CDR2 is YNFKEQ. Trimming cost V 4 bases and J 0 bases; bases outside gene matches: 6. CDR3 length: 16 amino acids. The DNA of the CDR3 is TGTGCCAGCAGCCGAGGACTAGCGGCACACTCCTACGAGCAGTACTTC. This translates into CASSRGLAAHSYEQYF.

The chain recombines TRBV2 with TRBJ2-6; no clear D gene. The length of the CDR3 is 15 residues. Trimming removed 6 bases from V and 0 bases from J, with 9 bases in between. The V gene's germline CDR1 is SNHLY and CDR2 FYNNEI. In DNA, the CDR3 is TGTGCCAGCAGGGTAGCTTACTCTGGGGCCAACGTCCTGACTTTC. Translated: CASRVAYSGANVLTF.

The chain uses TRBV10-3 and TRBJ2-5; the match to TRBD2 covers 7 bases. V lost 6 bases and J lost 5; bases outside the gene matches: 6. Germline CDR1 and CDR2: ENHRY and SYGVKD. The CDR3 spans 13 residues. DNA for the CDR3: TGTGCCATCAGGACTAGGGAGGGGGAGACCCAGTACTTC. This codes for CAIRTREGETQYF.

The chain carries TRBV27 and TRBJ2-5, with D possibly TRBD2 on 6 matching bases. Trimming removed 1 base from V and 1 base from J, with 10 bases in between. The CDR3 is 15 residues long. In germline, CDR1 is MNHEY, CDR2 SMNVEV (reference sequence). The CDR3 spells CASSLFGGTQETQYF. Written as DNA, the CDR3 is TGTGCCAGCAGTTTATTTGGGGGGACCCAAGAGACCCAGTACTTC.

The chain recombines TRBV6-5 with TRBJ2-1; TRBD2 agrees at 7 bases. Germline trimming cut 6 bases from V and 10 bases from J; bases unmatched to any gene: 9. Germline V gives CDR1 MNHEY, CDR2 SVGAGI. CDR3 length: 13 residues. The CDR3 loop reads CASSWERGREQFF. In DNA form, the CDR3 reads TGTGCCAGCAGCTGGGAGCGGGGTAGGGAGCAGTTCTTC.

CDR3 coding DNA: TGTGCCAGCAGCCATCTTATCATTAGCGGGAGCACAGATACGCAGTATTTT. This translates into CASSHLIISGSTDTQYF. V and J are TRBV14 and TRBJ2-3; 7 nucleotides match TRBD2. The J segment lost 0 bases and the V segment lost 3 bases, leaving 9 bases of the junction unmatched. The CDR3 runs 17 residues. Germline CDR1 and CDR2: SGHDN and FVKESK.

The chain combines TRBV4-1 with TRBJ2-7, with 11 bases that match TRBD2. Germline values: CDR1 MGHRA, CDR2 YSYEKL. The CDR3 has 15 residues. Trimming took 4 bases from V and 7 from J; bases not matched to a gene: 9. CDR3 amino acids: CASSRLAGGREEQYF. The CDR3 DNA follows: TGCGCCAGCAGCCGGTTAGCGGGAGGGCGGGAGGAGCAGTACTTC.

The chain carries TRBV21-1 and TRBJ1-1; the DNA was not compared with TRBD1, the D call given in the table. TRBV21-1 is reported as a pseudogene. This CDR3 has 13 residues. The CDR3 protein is CASSIRGKTEAFF. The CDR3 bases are TGTGCCAGCAGCATAAGGGGAAAAACTGAAGCTTTCTTT.